This T cell receptor (beta chain) stems from a study of blood T cell repertoires in COVID-19. As for the study in general: In each case, the material was cDNA or gDNA derived from T cells, B-cell-depleted T cells, or PBMCs.

The CDR3 consists of 17 residues. V gave up 3 bases and J gave up 0 bases; unmatched junction bases: 10. Germline V gene lookup returns CDR1 MNHNS and CDR2 SASEGT. Clones were read by immunoSEQ multiplex PCR, and TCRdb kept only the in-frame ones, dropping some. The data hold some 37,000 clones, with about 84% observed a single time. This clone was detected only a few times. This clonotype was sampled from a man aged 80 or over with active or convalescent COVID-19. This chain uses TRBV6-1 with TRBJ1-2; 7 bases line up with TRBD1. The sample taken for sequencing was peripheral blood. The CDR3 sequence: CASSESSGQITNYGYTF. The CDR3 bases are TGTGCCAGCAGTGAGTCGTCGGGACAGATTACTAACTATGGCTACACCTTC.